One sample yielded the 11 T cell receptor beta chains listed below, sequenced in a study of blood T cell repertoires in COVID-19. Sequenced by immunoSEQ multiplex PCR; TCRdb stores in-frame clones only, minus some. The profile shows roughly 190,000 clones, approximately 80% of them singletons. Source material: PBMCs or T cells enriched from blood (not recorded which). These receptors originate from a man aged 40-49 years who had recovered from COVID-19.

Only one count was recorded for this clone. The CDR3 loop is CASSIRGGSYNSPLHF. CDR3 sequence (DNA): TGTGCCAGTAGTATCCGAGGAGGGTCCTATAATTCACCCCTCCACTTT. The genes are TRBV19 and TRBJ1-6, with D unclear. There are 16 residues in the CDR3. From germline, CDR1 is LNHDA and CDR2 SQIVND (reference sequence). V gave up 3 bases and J gave up 1 base, with 10 bases separating them.

This clone was picked up one time. The genes are TRBV5-1 and TRBJ2-3; 9 positions agree with TRBD1. Germline lookup yields CDR1 SGHRS and CDR2 YFSETQ. The CDR3 has 18 residues. V gave up 4 bases and J gave up 6 bases; unmatched junction bases: 18. This chain's CDR3 is CASSPPGQGLAAQDTQYF. CDR3 nucleotides: TGCGCCAGCAGCCCTCCGGGACAGGGATTGGCGGCACAGGATACGCAGTATTTT. Drawing the rest from reference TRBV5-1 and TRBJ2-3, the complete variable domain is KAGVTQTPRYLIKTRGQQVTLSCSPISGHRSVSWYQQTPGQGLQFLFEYFSETQRNKGNFPGRFSGRQFSNSRSEMNVSTLELGDSALYLCASSPPGQGLAAQDTQYFGPGTRLTVL.

The V gene is TRBV6-5, the J gene TRBJ1-2; D remains unclear. In germline, CDR1 is MNHEY, CDR2 SVGAGI. The CDR3 extends over 14 amino acids. Deletions cut 0 bases from V and 3 bases from J, with 8 bases between. CDR3 sequence (DNA): TGTGCCAGCAGTTACTCAGGAGATGACTATGGCTACACCTTC. Its translation: CASSYSGDDYGYTF.

This clone occurred once. A read error may produce the germline difference seen at one junction end. The V and J genes are TRBV7-2 and TRBJ2-4; D perhaps matches TRBD2 (5 bases). The CDR3 is 13 amino acids. Looked up from germline, CDR1 is SGHTA and CDR2 is FQGNSA. In DNA, the CDR3 is TGTGCCAGCAGCTCCTACTTGGACTCGAACGTGAACTTC. It codes for CASSSYLDSNVNF. The full variable domain, with the rest looked up from reference TRBV7-2 and TRBJ2-4, is GAGVSQSPSNKVTEKGKDVELRCDPISGHTALYWYRQSLGQGLEFLIYFQGNSAPDKSGLPSDRFSAERTGGSVSTLTIQRTQQEDSAVYLCASSSYLDSNVNFGAGTRLSVL.

This clone was observed a few times. CDR3 sequence reads: CASSLGWGHSNTEAFF. Written as DNA, the CDR3 is TGTGCCAGCAGCTTGGGTTGGGGGCACTCGAACACTGAAGCTTTCTTT. The V call is TRBV5-6, the J call TRBJ1-1; weak D call: TRBD1 (6 bases). Trimming shortened V by 0 bases and J by 1 base, and 13 bases separated the two germline ends. The CDR3 runs 16 residues. The germline V gene has CDR1 SGHDT and CDR2 YYEEEE.

The chain joins TRBV9 to TRBJ2-7; a possible D gene is TRBD2 (6 bases). Germline loops: CDR1 SGDLS, CDR2 YYNGEE. V lost 0 bases, J lost 2 bases, and 9 bases lay in between. The CDR3 sequence is 14 residues long. The DNA for the CDR3 is TGTGCCAGCAGCGTAGGGGGCGGGACCTACGAGCAGTACTTC. Protein sequence: CASSVGGGTYEQYF.

This clone was observed a few times. This chain uses TRBV27 with TRBJ1-3; unclear D gene. Trimming cost V 3 bases and J 3 bases, with 9 bases left between them. The CDR3 is made up of 14 amino acids. Looked up from germline, CDR1 is MNHEY and CDR2 is SMNVEV (reference sequence). CDR3 sequence (DNA): TGTGCCAGCAGTTTGTCAGGCCTTGGAAACACCATATATTTT. Its translation: CASSLSGLGNTIYF.

This sequence joins TRBV29-1 and TRBJ2-1; TRBD2 aligns across 10 bases. Germline V lookup: CDR1 SQVTM, CDR2 ANQGSEA. V trimming: 8 bases; J trimming: 8 bases; junction bases outside the gene matches: 12. The CDR3 covers 14 residues. The CDR3 loop reads CSTRAGGPWDEQFF. The CDR3 region has the DNA TGCAGCACCAGAGCGGGAGGGCCCTGGGATGAGCAGTTCTTC.

This chain links TRBV29-1 with TRBJ1-1; the D gene is possibly TRBD1 (6 bases). CDR1 and CDR2 (germline): SQVTM, ANQGSEA. This CDR3 spans 13 amino acids. Trimming removed 6 bases from V and 2 bases from J, with 13 bases in between. CDR3: CSVHQQGNTEAFF. The CDR3 nucleotides are TGCAGCGTGCACCAACAGGGAAACACTGAAGCTTTCTTT. Full variable domain (outside the CDR3, taken from reference TRBV29-1 and TRBJ1-1): SAVISQKPSRDICQRGTSLTIQCQVDSQVTMMFWYRQQPGQSLTLIATANQGSEATYESGFVIDKFPISRPNLTFSTLTVSNMSPEDSSIYLCSVHQQGNTEAFFGQGTRLTVV.

The genes are TRBV27 and TRBJ1-1; no reliable D call. Looked up from germline, CDR1 is MNHEY and CDR2 is SMNVEV (reference sequence). Trimming left V 7 bases short and J 9 bases short, with 15 bases between. The CDR3 spans 12 residues. The CDR3 DNA sequence: TGTGCCAGCACCCGGGATGACGGGAAAGCTTTCTTT. Its protein is CASTRDDGKAFF.

This sequence joins TRBV9 and TRBJ2-7; a weak D match, TRBD1 (6 bases). The V end lost 0 bases, the J end lost 1 base, and 20 bases lay between the germline ends. Germline V gives CDR1 SGDLS, CDR2 YYNGEE. The length of the CDR3 is 18 residues. CDR3 sequence reads: CASSVGQDPSSPSYEQYF. CDR3 bases: TGTGCCAGCAGCGTAGGACAGGACCCCTCTTCCCCTTCCTACGAGCAGTACTTC.